Sequencing of this T cell receptor beta chain was carried out in a study of T cells in Graves' hyperthyroidism and ophthalmopathy. Researchers took RNA transcripts and amplified the TCR beta CDR3 regions from them. TCR CDR3 regions were first amplified by RT-PCR with HTBI primers. Via MiXCR, TCRdb re-called the multiplex PCR reads, giving one row per CDR3 protein. The sample lists more than 500,000 distinct CDR3 sequences; 15% to 20% were seen once. In this sample, this clonotype turned up a few times. Its specificity is unknown. General study findings and limits: Clonotypes that were expanded in thyroid above 0.001 mostly appeared in blood too. With a median lead of approximately 6 months before onset, the model predicted ophthalmopathy.

Sample: blood. The TCR originated in a young woman with Graves' ophthalmopathy.

The CDR3 region has the DNA TGTGCCAGTAGACGGAGGGGCGGAGACACTGAAGCTTTCTTT. Its translation: CASRRRGGDTEAFF. The chain uses TRBV19 and TRBJ1-1; a weak D match, TRBD1 (5 bases). Per germline, CDR1 LNHDA and CDR2 SQIVND (reference sequence). V lost 6 bases and J 3 bases, leaving 14 bases between the germline ends. This CDR3 region has 14 residues.